This TCR beta chain was observed in a study of identical twins. This clonotype was counted between two and nine times. TCRdb fed the 5' RACE reads into MiXCR, producing one record per CDR3 protein. The sample holds 350,000 or so distinct CDR3 sequences; around 12% are singletons and the top ten take 7.2%. The germline V gene has CDR1 SGHDT and CDR2 YYEEEE. This CDR3 spans 13 amino acids. Trimming at V came to 10 bases and at J to 1 base, leaving 7 bases not matched to a gene. Another study also made use of these data, one on yellow fever vaccine responses in identical twins.

This receptor was identified in a woman aged 18-35 years in good health. The chain combines TRBV5-6 with TRBJ1-2, with 7 nucleotides matching TRBD1. Sequencing input: CD8+ T cells sorted from blood. DNA for the CDR3: TGTGCCTCCCGGGACAGTCTTAACTATGGCTACACCTTC. It codes for CASRDSLNYGYTF. The variable domain in full, with the rest retrieved from reference TRBV5-6 and TRBJ1-2, is DAGVTQSPTHLIKTRGQQVTLRCSPKSGHDTVSWYQQALGQGPQFIFQYYEEEERQRGNFPDRFSGHQFPNYSSELNVNALLLGDSALYLCASRDSLNYGYTFGSGTRLTVV.